The 12 T cell receptor beta chains given below trace back to one sample, sequenced in a study of cytomegalovirus exposure and HLA in healthy donors. PCR amplification relied on 60 Vbeta primers (plus 13 Jbeta primers). Assay used: immunoSEQ multiplex PCR; TCRdb lists only in-frame clones, some missing. The data contain fewer than 150,000 clones, roughly 80% of them singletons. The sequenced sample was PBMCs. The receptor source for this set is a man between 40 and 49 years old in good health and CMV-seropositive.

The chain is built from TRBV5-1 and TRBJ2-2; possibly TRBD1 for D (6 bases). The CDR3 is 12 residues long. The germline V and J ends were trimmed by 5 bases and 6 bases, with 8 bases remaining between them. Germline CDR1 is SGHRS and CDR2 is YFSETQ. CDR3 amino acids: CASSAGAGELFF. The CDR3, as DNA: TGCGCCAGCAGTGCAGGGGCCGGGGAGCTGTTTTTT. Drawing the rest from reference TRBV5-1 and TRBJ2-2, the complete variable domain is KAGVTQTPRYLIKTRGQQVTLSCSPISGHRSVSWYQQTPGQGLQFLFEYFSETQRNKGNFPGRFSGRQFSNSRSEMNVSTLELGDSALYLCASSAGAGELFFGEGSRLTVL.

The genes are TRBV19 and TRBJ2-1; D is uncertain. The CDR3 length is 13 residues. CDR1 LNHDA and CDR2 SQIVND come from the germline V gene (reference sequence). V lost 10 bases, J lost 12 bases, and 22 bases lay in between. The CDR3 sequence is CATLALGSSGQFF. CDR3 DNA: TGTGCCACCCTCGCCCTGGGCAGTTCAGGGCAGTTCTTC. Complete variable domain (other parts from reference TRBV19 and TRBJ2-1): DGGITQSPKYLFRKEGQNVTLSCEQNLNHDAMYWYRQDPGQGLRLIYYSQIVNDFQKGDIAEGYSVSREKKESFPLTVTSAQKNPTAFYLCATLALGSSGQFFGPGTRLTVL.

The J gene is TRBJ2-2, the V gene TRBV7-3; 12 bases are a match to TRBD2. Germline V gene lookup returns CDR1 SGHTA and CDR2 FQGTGA. The CDR3 has 17 residues. Trimming removed 4 bases from V and 5 bases from J; junction bases left unmatched: 8. The CDR3 loop reads CASSSGLAGTSTGELFF. The CDR3 bases are TGTGCCAGCAGCTCAGGACTAGCGGGGACGAGTACCGGGGAGCTGTTTTTT.

The CDR3 DNA is TGCGCCAGCAGCCAAGCCCGGGGGGGCCCGTACGAGCAGTACTTC. Protein sequence: CASSQARGGPYEQYF. The V gene is TRBV4-3, the J gene TRBJ2-5, with 8 bases lining up with TRBD2. The J call is in doubt because the DNA end fits TRBJ2-7 better. CDR3 length: 15 residues. Germline lookup yields CDR1 LGHNA and CDR2 YSLEER.

The chain carries TRBV19 and TRBJ1-2, with a weak D call TRBD1 (6 bases). V gave up 7 bases and J gave up 7 bases, with 22 bases separating them. The germline V gene encodes CDR1 LNHDA and CDR2 SQIVND (reference sequence). This CDR3 is built from 15 residues. In DNA, the CDR3 is TGTGCCAGTACACTCTGGGACATAGGGTCCTCTGGCTACACCTTC. Translation gives CASTLWDIGSSGYTF.

The chain joins TRBV5-6 to TRBJ2-7, with 9 bases lining up with TRBD1. Germline CDR1 and CDR2: SGHDT and YYEEEE. The CDR3 extends over 17 amino acids. J was trimmed by 3 bases and V by 3 bases; bases with no gene match: 13. The CDR3 DNA is TGTGCCAGCAGCTGGGACAGGACAGGGGACCTAAGCTACGAGCAGTACTTC. Amino acid sequence: CASSWDRTGDLSYEQYF.

The chain combines TRBV7-9 with TRBJ1-1, with D possibly being TRBD1 (6 bases). V was cut by 6 bases and J by 1 base, with 15 bases left in between. This CDR3 has 15 amino acids. From germline, CDR1 is SEHNR and CDR2 FQNEAQ (reference sequence). This CDR3 reads CASRGGGRGNTEAFF. In DNA, the CDR3 is TGTGCCAGCAGAGGTGGCGGCAGGGGGAACACTGAAGCTTTCTTT.

The genes are TRBV4-3 and TRBJ2-7, with 7 positions matching TRBD1. CDR3 size: 15 residues. Germline V CDR1 and CDR2: LGHNA, YSLEER. V was pared by 4 bases and J by 2 bases, with 8 bases of the junction left unmatched. The DNA of the CDR3 is TGCGCCAGCAGCCGTCAAGGGACAGCGGCCTACGAGCAGTACTTC. It encodes CASSRQGTAAYEQYF.

In its sample, this clone is medium-sized (0.01 to 0.1%). The chain couples TRBV5-5 to TRBJ2-7; 8 nucleotides align to TRBD2. CDR1 and CDR2 (germline): SGHKS, YYEKEE (reference sequence). The CDR3 contains 17 residues. J gave up 3 bases and V 1 base, and 12 bases lay outside the gene matches. The CDR3 loop reads CASSLFRASGLRYEQYF. The CDR3 DNA is TGTGCCAGCAGCTTGTTTCGGGCTAGCGGGCTTCGCTACGAGCAGTACTTC.

The chain employs TRBV28 and TRBJ1-2; 7 bases match TRBD1. The V gene's germline CDR1 is MDHEN and CDR2 SYDVKM. This CDR3 is 13 amino acids long. With 5 bases clipped from V and 8 bases from J, the junction kept 8 bases outside the gene matches. In DNA, the CDR3 is TGTGCCAGCAGTGCGCACCACAGGGGAGGCTACACCTTC. The encoded protein is CASSAHHRGGYTF.

This chain joins TRBV9 and TRBJ1-2; tentatively, D is TRBD1 (6 bases). V was shortened by 3 bases and J by 8 bases, with 11 bases between the two germline ends. The CDR3 runs 12 residues. The germline V gene encodes CDR1 SGDLS and CDR2 YYNGEE. The CDR3 bases are TGTGCCAGCAGCGAGAGGGGGGGAGGCTACACCTTC. Encoded protein: CASSERGGGYTF.

The chain combines TRBV19 with TRBJ2-7; D may be TRBD1 (6 bases). Germline loops: CDR1 LNHDA, CDR2 SQIVND (reference sequence). V was cut by 3 bases and J by 2 bases, with 8 bases left in between. The CDR3 contains 13 residues. The CDR3 DNA reads TGTGCCAGTAGTATGGGGGCGACCTACGAGCAGTACTTC. Residues: CASSMGATYEQYF.